Each of the 4 T cell receptor beta chains below was sequenced from the same sample in a study of regulatory T cells in long-lasting Graves disease. Regarding time point: persistent/refractory GD, antithyroid drugs over 5 years with positive TRAb. The TCR library was made from RNA that had been extracted from PBMCs in TRIzol. Relying on iRepertoire HTBI primers and Arm-PCR of CDR3 regions, the team built TCR beta libraries. MiXCR, applied by TCRdb to the multiplex PCR reads, yields one record per CDR3 protein. The sample contains about 660,000 distinct CDR3 sequences, 25% to 30% of which appear only once. Here the sequenced sample was peripheral blood mononuclear cells (PBMCs), taken when the disease was refractory, from a patient treated with antithyroid drugs. The receptors shown here come from a female donor with Graves disease.

This rearrangement joins TRBV15 to TRBJ1-1, with D maybe TRBD1 (5 bases). The CDR3 runs 15 residues. V lost 0 bases to trimming and J lost 0 bases, with 8 bases between them. Germline values: CDR1 LNHNV, CDR2 YYDKDF (reference sequence). The CDR3 DNA sequence: TGTGCCACCAGCAGAGATCAGGGTATGAACACTGAAGCTTTCTTT. This encodes CATSRDQGMNTEAFF.

The chain uses TRBV6-2 or TRBV6-3 and TRBJ2-2; D is unclear. Between the trimmed V and J ends, which lost 6 bases and 5 bases, there was a span of 13 bases. This CDR3 comprises 14 residues. CDR1 MNHEY and CDR2 SVGEGT come from the germline V gene. CDR3 nucleotide sequence: TGTGCCAGCAGCCCACTACCAGGAACCGGGGAGCTGTTTTTT. Translating gives CASSPLPGTGELFF.

This clonotype has a count of ten or more. This sequence joins TRBV11-2 and TRBJ2-7; the D is unclear. The germline gives CDR1 SGHAT, CDR2 FQNNGV. The CDR3 sequence is 13 residues long. V was cut by 1 base and J by 2 bases, with 6 bases left in between. The CDR3 region has the DNA TGTGCCAGCAGCTTAGCGACACCCTACGAGCAGTACTTC. Its translation is CASSLATPYEQYF. Using reference TRBV11-2 and TRBJ2-7 for the parts outside the CDR3, the full variable domain is EAGVAQSPRYKIIEKRQSVAFWCNPISGHATLYWYQQILGQGPKLLIQFQNNGVVDDSQLPKDRFSAERLKGVDSTLKIQPAKLEDSAVYLCASSLATPYEQYFGPGTRLTVT.

This clonotype came up a few times. This chain links TRBV6-5 with TRBJ2-5; D is uncertain. This CDR3 is built from 12 residues. Trimming stripped 4 bases from V and 5 bases from J, with 8 bases between. CDR1 is MNHEY and CDR2 is SVGAGI in the germline V gene. The CDR3 DNA sequence: TGTGCCAGCAGTTCTTACGGGGAGACCCAGTACTTC. The encoded protein is CASSSYGETQYF.